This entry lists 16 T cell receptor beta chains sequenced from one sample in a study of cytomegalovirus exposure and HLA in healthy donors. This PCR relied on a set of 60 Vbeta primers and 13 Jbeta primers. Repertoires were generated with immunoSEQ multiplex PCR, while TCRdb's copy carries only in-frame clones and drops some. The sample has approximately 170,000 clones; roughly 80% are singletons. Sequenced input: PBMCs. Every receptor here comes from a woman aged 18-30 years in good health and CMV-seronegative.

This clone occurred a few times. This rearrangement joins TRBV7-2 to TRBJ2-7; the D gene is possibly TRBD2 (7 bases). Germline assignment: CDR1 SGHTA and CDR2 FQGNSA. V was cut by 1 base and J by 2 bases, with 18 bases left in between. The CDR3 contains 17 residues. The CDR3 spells CASSLEGGGHFPYEQYF. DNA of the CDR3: TGTGCCAGCAGCTTAGAGGGCGGGGGACACTTTCCCTACGAGCAGTACTTC.

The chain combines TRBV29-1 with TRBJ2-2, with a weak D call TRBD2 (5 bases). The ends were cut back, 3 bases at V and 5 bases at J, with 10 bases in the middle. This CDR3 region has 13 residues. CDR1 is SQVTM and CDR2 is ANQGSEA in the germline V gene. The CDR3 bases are TGCAGCGTTGATCGGGGTCGGACCGGGGAGCTGTTTTTT. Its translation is CSVDRGRTGELFF.

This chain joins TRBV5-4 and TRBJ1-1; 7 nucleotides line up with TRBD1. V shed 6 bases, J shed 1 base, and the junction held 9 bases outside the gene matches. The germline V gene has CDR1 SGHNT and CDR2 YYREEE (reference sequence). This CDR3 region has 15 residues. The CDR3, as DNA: TGTGCCAGCACCCATCCCAGGACAGGGAACACTGAAGCTTTCTTT. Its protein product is CASTHPRTGNTEAFF.

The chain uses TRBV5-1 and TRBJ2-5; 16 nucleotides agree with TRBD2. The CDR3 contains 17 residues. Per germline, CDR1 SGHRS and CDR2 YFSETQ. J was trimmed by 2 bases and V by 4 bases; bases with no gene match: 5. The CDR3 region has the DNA TGCGCCAGCAGCCCGGGACTAGCGGGAGGGTTACAAGAGACCCAGTACTTC. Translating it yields CASSPGLAGGLQETQYF.

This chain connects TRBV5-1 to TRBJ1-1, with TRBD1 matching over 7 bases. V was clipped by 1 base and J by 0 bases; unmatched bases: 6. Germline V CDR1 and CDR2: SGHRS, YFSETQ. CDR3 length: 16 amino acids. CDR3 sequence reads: CASSLPPTGMNTEAFF. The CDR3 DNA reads TGCGCCAGCAGCTTGCCTCCGACAGGGATGAACACTGAAGCTTTCTTT.

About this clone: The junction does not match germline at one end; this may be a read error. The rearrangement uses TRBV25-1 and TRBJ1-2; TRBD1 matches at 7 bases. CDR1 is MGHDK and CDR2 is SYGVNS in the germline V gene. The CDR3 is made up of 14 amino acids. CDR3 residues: CASRELTGRSGYTF. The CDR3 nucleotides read TGTGCCAGCAGGGAATTGACAGGGAGGTCTGGCTACACCTTC.

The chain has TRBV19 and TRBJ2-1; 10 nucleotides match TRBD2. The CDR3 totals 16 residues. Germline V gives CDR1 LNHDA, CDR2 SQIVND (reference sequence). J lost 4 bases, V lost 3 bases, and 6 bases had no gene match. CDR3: CASSIFRTSGYNEQFF. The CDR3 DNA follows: TGTGCCAGTAGTATCTTCAGGACTAGCGGATACAATGAGCAGTTCTTC.

CDR3 protein: CASSRQGDSYEQYF. DNA of the CDR3: TGTGCCAGCTCACGACAGGGGGACTCCTACGAGCAGTACTTC. The rearrangement uses TRBV18 and TRBJ2-7; 9 bases map to TRBD1. V was clipped by 4 bases and J by 0 bases; unmatched bases: 1. This CDR3 contains 14 residues. Germline assignment: CDR1 KGHSH and CDR2 LQKENI.

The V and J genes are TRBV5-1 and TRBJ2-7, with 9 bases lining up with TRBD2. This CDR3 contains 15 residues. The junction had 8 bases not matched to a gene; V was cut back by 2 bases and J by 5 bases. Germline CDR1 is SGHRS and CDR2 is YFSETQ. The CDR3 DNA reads TGCGCCAGCAGCTTTAGTAGCGGGAGTATCAACGAGCAGTACTTC. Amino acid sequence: CASSFSSGSINEQYF.

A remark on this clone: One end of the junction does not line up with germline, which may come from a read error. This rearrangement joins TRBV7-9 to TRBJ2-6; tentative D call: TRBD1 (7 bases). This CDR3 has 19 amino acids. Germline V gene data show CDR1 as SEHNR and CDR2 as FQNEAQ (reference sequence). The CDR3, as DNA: TGTTCCAGCAGCTTAGCGGCCAGGGGGGCGTTTTCTGGGGCCAACGTCCTGACTTTC. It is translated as CSSSLAARGAFSGANVLTF.

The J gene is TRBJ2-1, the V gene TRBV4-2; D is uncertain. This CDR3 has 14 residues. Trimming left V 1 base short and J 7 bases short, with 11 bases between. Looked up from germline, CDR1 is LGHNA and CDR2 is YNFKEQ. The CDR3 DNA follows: TGTGCCAGCAGCCAAGTAATCGAGATTAATGAGCAGTTCTTC. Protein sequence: CASSQVIEINEQFF.

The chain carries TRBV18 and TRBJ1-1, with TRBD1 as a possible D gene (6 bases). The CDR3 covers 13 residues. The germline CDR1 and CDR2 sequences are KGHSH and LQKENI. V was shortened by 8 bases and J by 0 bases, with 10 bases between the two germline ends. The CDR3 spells CASIGQMNTEAFF. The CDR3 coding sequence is TGTGCCAGCATCGGACAGATGAACACTGAAGCTTTCTTT.

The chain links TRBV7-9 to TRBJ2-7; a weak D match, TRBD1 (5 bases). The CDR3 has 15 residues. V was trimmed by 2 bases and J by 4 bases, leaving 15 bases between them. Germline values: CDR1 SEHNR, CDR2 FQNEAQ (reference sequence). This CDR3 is CASSLMRMGHYEQYF. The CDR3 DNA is TGTGCCAGCAGCTTAATGAGAATGGGGCATTACGAGCAGTACTTC.

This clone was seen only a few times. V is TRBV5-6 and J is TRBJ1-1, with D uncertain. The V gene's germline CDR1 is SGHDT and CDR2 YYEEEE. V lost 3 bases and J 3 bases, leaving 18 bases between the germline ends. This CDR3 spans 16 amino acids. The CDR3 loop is CASSSIPRFPHTEAFF. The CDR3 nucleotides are TGTGCCAGCAGCTCCATACCCAGGTTTCCCCACACTGAAGCTTTCTTT.

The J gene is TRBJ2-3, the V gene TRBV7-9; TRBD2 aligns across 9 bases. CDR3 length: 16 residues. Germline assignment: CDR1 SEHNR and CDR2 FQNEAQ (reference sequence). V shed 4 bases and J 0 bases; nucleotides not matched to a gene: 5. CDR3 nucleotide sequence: TGTGCCAGCAGCTGGCCACTAGCGGGCAGCACAGATACGCAGTATTTT. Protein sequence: CASSWPLAGSTDTQYF. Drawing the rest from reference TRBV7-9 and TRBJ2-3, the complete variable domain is DTGVSQNPRHKITKRGQNVTFRCDPISEHNRLYWYRQTLGQGPEFLTYFQNEAQLEKSRLLSDRFSAERPKGSFSTLEIQRTEQGDSAMYLCASSWPLAGSTDTQYFGPGTRLTVL.

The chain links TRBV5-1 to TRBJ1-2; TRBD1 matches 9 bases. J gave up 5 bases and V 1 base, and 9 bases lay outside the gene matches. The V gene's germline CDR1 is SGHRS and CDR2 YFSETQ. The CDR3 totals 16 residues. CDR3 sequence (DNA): TGCGCCAGCAGCTTGCGATCTCCCGGGACAGGGTATGGCTACACCTTC. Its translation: CASSLRSPGTGYGYTF.